These 26 T cell receptor beta chains originate from one sample sequenced in a study of T cell responses to AZD1222 COVID-19 vaccine. This table comes from immunoSEQ multiplex PCR, and its TCRdb copy is limited to in-frame clones, with some not included. The sample contains 110,000 to 150,000 clones, 70% to 90% of which appear only once. The sequencing here drew on peripheral blood, taken 28 days after the second AZD1222 dose. The receptors derive from an adult who received the AZD1222 COVID-19 vaccine.

This clone has just one count. The V call is TRBV19, the J call TRBJ1-6, with unresolved D. Germline assignment: CDR1 LNHDA and CDR2 SQIVND (reference sequence). V was trimmed by 7 bases and J by 0 bases, leaving 16 bases between them. The CDR3 loop spans 17 amino acids. This CDR3 is CASTRSYGASYNSPLHF. The CDR3 coding sequence is TGTGCCAGTACAAGATCGTATGGAGCCTCCTATAATTCACCCCTCCACTTT.

The chain joins TRBV7-3 to TRBJ1-2, with no clear D. The length of the CDR3 is 15 residues. V lost 5 bases, J lost 6 bases, and 19 bases lay in between. In germline, CDR1 is SGHTA, CDR2 FQGTGA. The CDR3 DNA sequence: TGTGCCAGCAGCCCCACCCCGGGATCAATTAATGGCTACACCTTC. Translated, it gives CASSPTPGSINGYTF.

CDR3 sequence reads: CASSLGGVGSYEQYF. CDR3 sequence (DNA): TGTGCCAGCAGTTTAGGGGGGGTGGGCTCCTACGAGCAGTACTTC. This chain joins TRBV27 and TRBJ2-7; 7 bases match TRBD2. V trimming: 2 bases; J trimming: 0 bases; junction bases outside the gene matches: 4. The CDR3 sequence is 15 residues long. Per germline, CDR1 MNHEY and CDR2 SMNVEV (reference sequence).

V and J are TRBV10-2 and TRBJ2-5; D is unresolved. There are 11 residues in the CDR3. V was cut by 8 bases and J by 6 bases, with 10 bases left in between. CDR1 and CDR2 from the germline V gene are WSHSY and SAAADI. DNA for the CDR3: TGCGCCAGCGGGTACAAGAAGACCCAGTACTTC. Protein sequence: CASGYKKTQYF.

V usage is TRBV2 and J usage is TRBJ2-4; a possible D gene is TRBD1 (5 bases). The CDR3 spans 17 residues. The V end was cut by 0 bases, the J end by 4 bases, with 16 bases between. Germline CDR1 is SNHLY and CDR2 is FYNNEI. The CDR3 loop reads CASSEANYRQPKNIQYF. The DNA of the CDR3 is TGTGCCAGCAGTGAAGCGAATTACCGACAGCCAAAAAACATTCAGTACTTC.

V gene TRBV30 combines with J gene TRBJ2-7; 10 bases map to TRBD1. V dropped 4 bases and J dropped 7; count of bases not matched to a gene: 7. CDR1 is GTSNPN and CDR2 is SVGIG in the germline V gene (reference sequence). The CDR3 sequence is 13 residues long. The CDR3 DNA reads as TGTGCCTGGAACCGACAGGGGGCTGGGGAGCAGTACTTC. Encoded protein: CAWNRQGAGEQYF. Full variable domain (outside the CDR3, taken from reference TRBV30 and TRBJ2-7): SQTIHQWPATLVQPVGSPLSLECTVEGTSNPNLYWYRQAAGRGLQLLFYSVGIGQISSEVPQNLSASRPQDRQFILSSKKLLLSDSGFYLCAWNRQGAGEQYFGPGTRLTVT.

The chain joins TRBV28 to TRBJ2-5, with 9 bases identical to TRBD1. The CDR3 runs to 15 residues. CDR1 is MDHEN, CDR2 SYDVKM, per germline. J gave up 5 bases and V 6 bases, and 10 bases lay outside the gene matches. The CDR3 reads CASSRAGTGSETQYF. The CDR3 DNA follows: TGTGCCAGCAGCCGCGCCGGGACAGGGTCTGAGACCCAGTACTTC.

The chain combines TRBV27 with TRBJ2-7; D is undetermined. Between the trimmed V and J ends, which lost 8 bases and 2 bases, there was a span of 16 bases. This CDR3 region has 14 residues. Germline CDR1 MNHEY, CDR2 SMNVEV (reference sequence). The CDR3 DNA follows: TGTGCCAGCTCTTTTAGCCCCGGCCCCTACGAGCAGTACTTC. This sequence encodes CASSFSPGPYEQYF.

This chain uses TRBV29-1 with TRBJ1-2; 7 bases agree with TRBD1. CDR1 and CDR2 from the germline V gene are SQVTM and ANQGSEA. Trimming took 4 bases from V and 7 from J; bases not matched to a gene: 6. The CDR3 is 12 residues long. CDR3 loop: CSVVGQGGGYTF. CDR3 coding DNA: TGCAGCGTTGTCGGTCAGGGGGGTGGCTACACCTTC.

The rearrangement joins TRBV10-2 to TRBJ1-1; no reliable D call. The V end lost 2 bases, the J end lost 3 bases, and 4 bases lay between the germline ends. The germline V gene has CDR1 WSHSY and CDR2 SAAADI. The CDR3 runs to 12 residues. Here the CDR3 reads CASSEGYTEAFF. DNA for the CDR3: TGCGCCAGCAGTGAGGGCTACACTGAAGCTTTCTTT.

This chain joins TRBV29-1 and TRBJ2-1; the D is unclear. The CDR3 is made up of 11 amino acids. V lost 7 bases, J lost 0 bases, and 4 bases lay in between. Germline V lookup: CDR1 SQVTM, CDR2 ANQGSEA. CDR3 bases: TGCAGCGGCAGCTCCTACAATGAGCAGTTCTTC. It is translated as CSGSSYNEQFF.

CDR3 protein: CASSLGNQPQHF. CDR3 DNA sequence: TGTGCCAGCAGCTTAGGCAATCAGCCCCAGCATTTT. The chain uses TRBV7-3 and TRBJ1-5; D unresolved. Germline loops: CDR1 SGHTA, CDR2 FQGTGA. The ends were cut back, 2 bases at V and 2 bases at J, with 1 base in the middle. The CDR3 covers 12 residues.

The chain is built from TRBV11-2 and TRBJ1-4, with 8 bases fitting TRBD1. This CDR3 spans 14 amino acids. With V trimmed by 4 bases and J by 8 bases, 6 bases remained unmatched. CDR1 is SGHAT, CDR2 FQNNGV, per germline. CDR3 sequence reads: CASSYQGAEEKLFF. DNA for the CDR3: TGTGCCAGCAGCTATCAGGGGGCTGAAGAAAAACTGTTTTTT.

The CDR3: CASSELRNTEAFF. CDR3 bases: TGTGCCAGCAGTGAACTCCGAAACACTGAAGCTTTCTTT. The rearrangement uses TRBV2 and TRBJ1-1; D gene ambiguous. Germline V gene lookup returns CDR1 SNHLY and CDR2 FYNNEI. V shed 2 bases and J shed 2 bases, with 6 bases lying between them. The CDR3 sequence is 13 residues long.

The chain uses TRBV29-1 and TRBJ2-7; D might be TRBD2 (6 bases). V lost 1 base, J lost 6 bases, and 10 bases lay in between. The V gene's germline CDR1 is SQVTM and CDR2 ANQGSEA. The length of the CDR3 is 12 residues. The CDR3 sequence is CSVEASGVEQYF. Written as DNA, the CDR3 is TGCAGCGTTGAAGCATCGGGGGTCGAGCAGTACTTC.

This clone was seen once. The genes are TRBV28 and TRBJ1-4, with D tentatively TRBD1 (6 bases). This CDR3 spans 15 amino acids. Germline V gene data show CDR1 as MDHEN and CDR2 as SYDVKM. Between the trimmed V and J ends, which lost 5 bases and 5 bases, there was a span of 15 bases. In DNA, the CDR3 is TGTGCCAGCAGTCCTCCGCAGAGGGGGAATGAAAAACTGTTTTTT. Translated, it gives CASSPPQRGNEKLFF.

The chain has TRBV7-6 and TRBJ1-4; tentative D call: TRBD1 (6 bases). Trimming removed 5 bases at V and 3 bases at J, with 19 bases between. The CDR3 has 17 amino acids. CDR1 and CDR2 from the germline V gene are SGHVS and FNYEAQ. The CDR3 here is CASSHLVTGTANEKLFF. The CDR3 DNA sequence: TGTGCCAGCAGCCATCTAGTGACAGGCACGGCTAATGAAAAACTGTTTTTT. Full variable domain (outside the CDR3, taken from reference TRBV7-6 and TRBJ1-4): GAGVSQSPRYKVTKRGQDVALRCDPISGHVSLYWYRQALGQGPEFLTYFNYEAQQDKSGLPNDRFSAERPEGSISTLTIQRTEQRDSAMYRCASSHLVTGTANEKLFFGSGTQLSVL.

This clone has a single count. V usage is TRBV27 and J usage is TRBJ2-5; possibly TRBD1 or TRBD2 for D (5 bases each). CDR1 is MNHEY and CDR2 is SMNVEV in the germline V gene (reference sequence). V dropped 6 bases and J dropped 5 bases, with 22 bases sitting between them. This CDR3 contains 16 residues. CDR3 sequence: CASRRYEGRSQETQYF. CDR3 coding DNA: TGTGCCAGCAGACGGTATGAGGGGCGCAGTCAGGAGACCCAGTACTTC.

V is TRBV6-2 or TRBV6-3 and J is TRBJ2-7, with D perhaps given as TRBD1 or TRBD2 (5 bases each). Per the germline V gene, CDR1 is MNHEY and CDR2 is SVGEGT. Trimming removed 2 bases at V and 0 bases at J, with 20 bases between. The CDR3 consists of 18 residues. The DNA of the CDR3 is TGTGCCAGCAGTTACCCGATTGTTCCGGGGACCCCCTCCTACGAGCAGTACTTC. This encodes CASSYPIVPGTPSYEQYF.

This clone was recorded a few times. V gene TRBV5-6 combines with J gene TRBJ1-4; 7 bases agree with TRBD1. The germline V gene has CDR1 SGHDT and CDR2 YYEEEE. This CDR3 has 12 residues. V lost 3 bases to trimming and J lost 10 bases; unmatched junction nucleotides: 3. The CDR3 nucleotides are TGTGCCAGCAGCTGGGGGACAGCAAAACTGTTTTTT. Translated, it gives CASSWGTAKLFF.

V and J are TRBV7-3 and TRBJ1-1; tentatively, D is TRBD1 (6 bases). This CDR3 comprises 13 residues. CDR1 SGHTA and CDR2 FQGTGA come from the germline V gene. V was cut by 4 bases and J by 4 bases, with 10 bases left in between. CDR3 in DNA: TGTGCCAGCAGCTCCACAGGGACCACTGAAGCTTTCTTT. Protein product: CASSSTGTTEAFF.

This chain uses TRBV2 with TRBJ2-4; TRBD1 matches at 8 bases. The germline CDR1 and CDR2 sequences are SNHLY and FYNNEI. The trim removed 6 bases at V and 2 bases at J, leaving 6 bases unmatched. CDR3 size: 15 residues. CDR3 sequence: CASRAGGGPKNIQYF. As DNA, the CDR3 is TGTGCCAGCAGGGCAGGGGGCGGGCCCAAAAACATTCAGTACTTC.

The chain joins TRBV2 to TRBJ1-5; perhaps TRBD1 as D (6 bases). CDR1 is SNHLY and CDR2 is FYNNEI in the germline V gene. The CDR3 has 14 amino acids. The V gene lost 9 bases and the J gene lost 4 bases, with 16 bases spanning the gap. CDR3 in DNA: TGTGCCAGGAGTACAGGGAGAGGGAATCAGCCCCAGCATTTT. Translating gives CARSTGRGNQPQHF.

This chain links TRBV10-2 with TRBJ2-2, with a tentative D call TRBD2 (7 bases). Trimming pared 0 bases from V and 7 bases from J, leaving 15 bases between. Per the germline V gene, CDR1 is WSHSY and CDR2 is SAAADI. The CDR3 is 16 residues long. This CDR3 is CASSESSGGPDGELFF. CDR3 bases: TGCGCCAGCAGTGAGTCCTCCGGGGGGCCAGACGGGGAGCTGTTTTTT.

The V call is TRBV4-2, the J call TRBJ2-7; 11 bases align to TRBD1. The V gene end was trimmed by 3 bases and the J gene end by 0 bases; junction bases not matched to a gene: 1. From germline, CDR1 is LGHNA and CDR2 YNFKEQ. This CDR3 has 15 amino acids. The CDR3 region is CASSHGTGGSYEQYF. CDR3 DNA: TGTGCCAGCAGCCATGGGACAGGGGGCTCCTACGAGCAGTACTTC.

The chain's CDR3 is CASSLDIRDYEQYF. The CDR3 DNA follows: TGTGCCAGCAGCTTAGATATCCGGGACTACGAGCAGTACTTC. The V and J genes are TRBV7-2 and TRBJ2-7; D is possibly TRBD2 (5 bases). The length of the CDR3 is 14 residues. Germline values: CDR1 SGHTA, CDR2 FQGNSA. V dropped 1 base and J dropped 3 bases, with 10 bases sitting between them.